Following are 24 T cell receptor beta chains from one sample sequenced in a study of T cells after yellow fever vaccination. In TCRdb, the 5' RACE reads were re-called with MiXCR into one record per CDR3 protein. This repertoire shows about 26,000 distinct CDR3 sequences, approximately 4.9% found once; its top ten account for approximately 40%. The sequences come from PBMCs, either bulk or a sorted T-cell subset (CD4+, CD8+, memory, or dextramer-sorted; not recorded which), collected on the day of the yellow fever booster vaccination. The origin of the receptors is a man aged 18 to 29 who received the YFV17D yellow fever vaccine.

This clonotype was detected ten times or more. V gene TRBV6-5 combines with J gene TRBJ2-3; D remains unclear. The V end was cut by 2 bases, the J end by 1 base, with 4 bases between. The CDR3 extends over 13 amino acids. Germline CDR1 MNHEY, CDR2 SVGAGI. CDR3 sequence: CASSYPGTDTQYF. The CDR3 DNA sequence: TGTGCCAGCAGTTACCCAGGCACAGATACGCAGTATTTT.

There are many counts of this clonotype. The chain couples TRBV5-4 to TRBJ1-5; 12 bases are a match to TRBD1. The junction had 5 bases not matched to a gene; V was cut back by 4 bases and J by 3 bases. CDR3 length: 16 amino acids. Germline lookup yields CDR1 SGHNT and CDR2 YYREEE (reference sequence). This CDR3 reads CASSPGQGANNQPQHF. The DNA of the CDR3 is TGTGCCAGCAGCCCGGGACAGGGGGCTAACAATCAGCCCCAGCATTTT.

This clonotype was recorded at least ten times. The V call is TRBV5-1, the J call TRBJ1-1; 8 bases map to TRBD1. Losses at the gene ends were 4 bases for V and 2 bases for J; bases not matched to a gene: 4. This CDR3 spans 14 amino acids. In germline, CDR1 is SGHRS, CDR2 YFSETQ. The CDR3 reads CASSTGQGNTEAFF. The CDR3, as DNA: TGCGCCAGCAGCACCGGACAGGGTAACACTGAAGCTTTCTTT.

This clonotype has ten or more counts. The rearrangement uses TRBV6-2 or TRBV6-3 and TRBJ2-1; no definite D call. V was cut by 0 bases and J by 1 base, with 13 bases left in between. The germline V gene encodes CDR1 MNHEY and CDR2 SVGEGT. The CDR3 consists of 17 residues. The CDR3 here is CASSYSLEEGSYNEQFF. CDR3 nucleotide sequence: TGTGCCAGCAGTTACTCCCTAGAGGAAGGGTCCTACAATGAGCAGTTCTTC.

In its sample, this clonotype was seen many times. This chain links TRBV2 with TRBJ1-1; a weak D match, TRBD1 (6 bases). CDR1 is SNHLY and CDR2 is FYNNEI in the germline V gene. Trimming cost V 0 bases and J 5 bases, with 16 bases left between them. This CDR3 spans 16 amino acids. The CDR3 region has the DNA TGTGCCAGCAGTGAAGCTCGACAGATAGGGGGTACTGAAGCTTTCTTT. Translating it yields CASSEARQIGGTEAFF.

This clonotype has just a few counts. This chain joins TRBV3-1 and TRBJ1-5; possibly TRBD1 for D (6 bases). CDR1 LGHDT and CDR2 YNNKEL come from the germline V gene (reference sequence). Trimming cost V 2 bases and J 7 bases, with 9 bases left between them. The length of the CDR3 is 13 residues. In nucleotides, the CDR3 is TGTGCCAGCAGCCAAAACAGGGCCCAGCCCCAGCATTTT. It yields the protein CASSQNRAQPQHF.

Many counts were recorded for this clonotype. This chain joins TRBV12-3 or TRBV12-4 and TRBJ1-3; the D is unclear. V lost 5 bases to trimming and J lost 0 bases, with 20 bases between them. This CDR3 contains 18 residues. CDR3: CASSPRRTLGSSGNTIYF. The CDR3 DNA reads as TGTGCCAGCAGTCCCAGGCGAACATTGGGGAGCTCTGGAAACACCATATATTTT.

This clonotype was detected ten times or more. The CDR3 here is CASSELAGGSETQYF. The CDR3 DNA reads as TGTGCCAGCAGCGAACTAGCGGGGGGATCAGAGACCCAGTACTTC. The chain carries TRBV6-1 and TRBJ2-5; 12 bases agree with TRBD2. V gave up 6 bases and J gave up 4 bases; unmatched junction bases: 6. Per the germline V gene, CDR1 is MNHNS and CDR2 is SASEGT. The CDR3 runs to 15 residues.

This clonotype was picked up many times. The V gene is TRBV7-2, the J gene TRBJ2-5; the match to TRBD1 covers 8 bases. The CDR3 extends over 13 amino acids. Trimming cost V 5 bases and J 13 bases; bases outside gene matches: 12. The germline V gene encodes CDR1 SGHTA and CDR2 FQGNSA. The CDR3 sequence is CASSAVGTGVRYF. The CDR3 DNA reads TGTGCCAGCAGCGCCGTTGGGACAGGAGTCCGGTACTTC.

The genes are TRBV5-6 and TRBJ1-1; TRBD1 aligns across 7 bases. The CDR3 totals 13 residues. The trim removed 2 bases at V and 7 bases at J, leaving 5 bases unmatched. Germline V gives CDR1 SGHDT, CDR2 YYEEEE. CDR3 protein: CASSFKGALEAFF. In DNA, the CDR3 is TGTGCCAGCAGCTTTAAGGGGGCCCTTGAAGCTTTCTTT.

This clonotype came up many times. This chain joins TRBV12-3 or TRBV12-4 and TRBJ2-3; 9 positions agree with TRBD1. V was clipped by 7 bases and J by 6 bases; unmatched bases: 8. The CDR3 has 14 amino acids. This chain's CDR3 is CASTPGDRVDTQYF. The CDR3 nucleotides are TGTGCCAGCACCCCGGGGGACAGGGTGGATACGCAGTATTTT.

A note on this clonotype: A read error is possible here, since a much larger clone lies one base away. V is TRBV20-1 and J is TRBJ1-2, with TRBD1 identical over 9 bases. The CDR3 contains 14 residues. Germline CDR1 and CDR2: DFQATT and SNEGSKA (reference sequence). V lost 4 bases and J lost 5; bases outside the gene matches: 8. The CDR3 region has the DNA TGCAGTGCTATAGACCCGGACAGGGGTTATGGCTACACCTTC. It specifies CSAIDPDRGYGYTF.

This clonotype was observed many times. The J gene is TRBJ1-4, the V gene TRBV7-2; the D gene is possibly TRBD1 (6 bases). Germline CDR1 SGHTA, CDR2 FQGNSA. The CDR3 totals 15 residues. V was shortened by 2 bases and J by 0 bases, with 7 bases between the two germline ends. The chain's CDR3 is CASSLTGSTNEKLFF. The CDR3 DNA reads as TGTGCCAGCAGCTTAACAGGGTCAACTAATGAAAAACTGTTTTTT.

CDR3 in amino acids: CASSQELGASEKLFF. The CDR3 nucleotides read TGTGCCAGCAGCCAAGAGCTAGGGGCGAGTGAAAAACTGTTTTTT. This chain connects TRBV4-2 to TRBJ1-4; D is perhaps TRBD1 (5 bases). This CDR3 contains 15 residues. Germline assignment: CDR1 LGHNA and CDR2 YNFKEQ. Trimming shortened V by 0 bases and J by 7 bases, and 12 bases separated the two germline ends.

This clonotype has a count of ten or more. The chain carries TRBV7-6 and TRBJ2-7; D is possibly TRBD1 (6 bases). Germline CDR1 is SGHVS and CDR2 is FNYEAQ. V was trimmed by 2 bases and J by 5 bases, leaving 16 bases between them. The CDR3 has 15 amino acids. Here the CDR3 reads CASSLSDSLSDEQYV. The CDR3, as DNA: TGTGCCAGCAGCTTATCGGACAGCTTGTCGGACGAGCAGTACGTC.

The chain is built from TRBV5-5 and TRBJ2-7, with D possibly matching TRBD1 (5 bases). Germline V gene data show CDR1 as SGHKS and CDR2 as YYEKEE (reference sequence). Trimming shortened V by 3 bases and J by 6 bases, and 16 bases separated the two germline ends. The CDR3 spans 14 residues. For the CDR3, the DNA is TGTGCCAGCAGCTCCCAGGGTTCTATCGCCGAGCAGTACGTC. Translating it yields CASSSQGSIAEQYV.

The table lists this clonotype with many counts. The chain uses TRBV6-1 and TRBJ2-7; no definite D call. The CDR3 covers 13 residues. Germline V lookup: CDR1 MNHNS, CDR2 SASEGT. Trimming pared 1 base from V and 3 bases from J, leaving 7 bases between. Here the CDR3 reads CASSEGDLYEQYF. The CDR3 DNA reads TGTGCCAGCAGTGAAGGAGACCTCTACGAGCAGTACTTC.

This clonotype was found many times. The CDR3 loop is CASSLWRGNTEAFF. For the CDR3, the DNA is TGTGCCAGCAGTTTATGGCGCGGGAACACTGAAGCTTTCTTT. The chain joins TRBV12-3 or TRBV12-4 to TRBJ1-1; D uncertain. The V gene lost 2 bases and the J gene lost 1 base, with 8 bases spanning the gap. The CDR3 is made up of 14 amino acids.

This clonotype was observed at least ten times. The V gene is TRBV10-3, the J gene TRBJ2-7; 9 nucleotides match TRBD2. Germline V gene sequence: CDR1 ENHRY, CDR2 SYGVKD. The CDR3 is made up of 16 amino acids. V lost 3 bases to trimming and J lost 6 bases; unmatched junction nucleotides: 12. The CDR3 region is CAISEGLAGPLGEQYF. The CDR3, as DNA: TGTGCCATCAGTGAAGGGCTAGCGGGACCACTAGGCGAGCAGTACTTC.

This clonotype was detected a few times. The chain recombines TRBV3-1 with TRBJ2-3; 8 bases map to TRBD2. This CDR3 is 15 amino acids long. Per germline, CDR1 LGHDT and CDR2 YNNKEL (reference sequence). V was clipped by 3 bases and J by 1 base; unmatched bases: 3. Written as DNA, the CDR3 is TGTGCCAGCAGCCACGCGCGGGGGGGCACAGATACGCAGTATTTT. Protein product: CASSHARGGTDTQYF.

This clonotype was detected many times. The V call is TRBV4-1, the J call TRBJ1-6, with unresolved D. This CDR3 has 14 amino acids. Trimming shortened V by 0 bases and J by 6 bases, and 6 bases separated the two germline ends. CDR1 MGHRA and CDR2 YSYEKL come from the germline V gene. The CDR3 protein is CASSQDGSNSPLHF. CDR3 DNA: TGCGCCAGCAGCCAAGACGGAAGTAATTCACCCCTCCACTTT.

This clonotype came up many times. The chain employs TRBV10-3 and TRBJ1-1; possibly TRBD1 for D (6 bases). The length of the CDR3 is 14 residues. V gave up 2 bases and J gave up 11 bases, with 18 bases separating them. Germline assignment: CDR1 ENHRY and CDR2 SYGVKD. This CDR3 is CAISEPERDTEAFF. The CDR3 nucleotides are TGTGCCATCAGTGAGCCCGAGAGGGACACCGAGGCTTTCTTT.

This clonotype was seen at least ten times. The chain is built from TRBV28 and TRBJ2-5; 10 positions match TRBD2. J lost 5 bases, V lost 8 bases, and 11 bases had no gene match. Germline V CDR1 and CDR2: MDHEN, SYDVKM. CDR3 size: 15 residues. The CDR3 DNA reads TGTGCCAGCCTCTCAGCGGGGGGGCCGGAGGAGACCCAGTACTTC. Its translation is CASLSAGGPEETQYF.

This clonotype came up a few times. The chain links TRBV7-9 to TRBJ1-6; D might be TRBD1 (6 bases). The germline V gene has CDR1 SEHNR and CDR2 FQNEAQ (reference sequence). The CDR3 length is 13 residues. V was trimmed by 2 bases and J by 11 bases, leaving 10 bases between them. CDR3 bases: TGTGCCAGCAGCTTACAGGGGAATACACCCCTCCACTTT. Residues: CASSLQGNTPLHF.